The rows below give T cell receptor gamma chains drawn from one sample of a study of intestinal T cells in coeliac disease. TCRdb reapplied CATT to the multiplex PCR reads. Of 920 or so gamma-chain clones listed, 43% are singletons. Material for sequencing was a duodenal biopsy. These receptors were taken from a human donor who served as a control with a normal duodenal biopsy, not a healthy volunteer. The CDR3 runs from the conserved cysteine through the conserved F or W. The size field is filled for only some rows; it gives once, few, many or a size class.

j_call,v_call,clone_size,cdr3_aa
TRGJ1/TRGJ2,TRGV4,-,CATHILRGGYYKKLF
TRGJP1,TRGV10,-,CAAWIGHTTGWFKIF
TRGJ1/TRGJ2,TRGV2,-,CATWVVVISKKLF
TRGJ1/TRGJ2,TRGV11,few,CACWGVIDKKLF
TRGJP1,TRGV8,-,CASLGSNPTTTGWFKIF
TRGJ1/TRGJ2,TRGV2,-,CATWERASRLYYKKLF
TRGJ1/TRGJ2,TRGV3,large,CATWDSYYKKLF
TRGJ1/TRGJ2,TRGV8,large,CATWDTVYYKKLF
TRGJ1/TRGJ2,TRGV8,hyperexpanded,CATYPYKKLF
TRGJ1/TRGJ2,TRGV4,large,CATWGYNYYKKLF
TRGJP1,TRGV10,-,CAGVGPETGWFKIF
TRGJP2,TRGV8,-,CAPGGDDWIKTF
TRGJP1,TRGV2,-,CATRDGVPLGWFKIF
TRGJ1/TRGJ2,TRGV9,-,CALWVGYYYKKLF
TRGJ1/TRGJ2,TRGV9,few,CALWEWGYKKLF
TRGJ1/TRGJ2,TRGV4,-,CAHLGCPPPQKLF
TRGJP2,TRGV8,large,CATWDWIKTF
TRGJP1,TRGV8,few,CAPGDRTTGWFKIF
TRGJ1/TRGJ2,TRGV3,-,CADLGPDKKLF
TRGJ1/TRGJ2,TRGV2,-,CATWDGPRIIYKKLF
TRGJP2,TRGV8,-,CATWDGSSDWIKTF
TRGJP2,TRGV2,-,CATLGRAPQGDWIKTF
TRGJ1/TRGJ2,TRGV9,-,CALWSHYYKKLF
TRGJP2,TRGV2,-,CATWDRASSSCDWIKTF
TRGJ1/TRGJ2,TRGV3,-,CATLGQGAYYKKLF
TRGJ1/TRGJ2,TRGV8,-,CAIPGSRAIYYKKLF
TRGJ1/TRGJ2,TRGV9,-,CALWGGGGYKKLF
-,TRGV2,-,CATWDGHATGWFKVF
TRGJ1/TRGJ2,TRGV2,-,CATWDPPMISYKKLF
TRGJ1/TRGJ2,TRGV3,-,CAHLGQPLKKLF
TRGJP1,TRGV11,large,CACWISPKLGWFKIF
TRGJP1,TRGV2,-,CATWDAYTTGWFKIF
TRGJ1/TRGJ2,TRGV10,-,CACVGLYANYYKKLF
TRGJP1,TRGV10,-,CAAWIGYTPGWFKIF
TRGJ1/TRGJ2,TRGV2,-,CATWDGQGGYYKKLF
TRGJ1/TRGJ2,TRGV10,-,CAAWVRIIYKKLF
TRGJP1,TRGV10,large,CAAWGDTTGWFKIF
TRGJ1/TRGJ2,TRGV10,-,CAAWEDQIYYKKLF
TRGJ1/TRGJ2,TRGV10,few,CAAWDFAKLF
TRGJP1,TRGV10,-,CAALGQGLVWFKIF
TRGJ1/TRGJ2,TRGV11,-,CACWIEADYYKKLF
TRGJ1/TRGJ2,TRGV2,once,CATWDGQGGISKKLF
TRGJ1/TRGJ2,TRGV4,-,CAPVRVSYYKKLF
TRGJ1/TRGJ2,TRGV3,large,CATWVLYYKKLF
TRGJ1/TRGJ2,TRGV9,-,CALVGKKLF
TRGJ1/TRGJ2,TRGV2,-,CATWTASRLYYKKLF
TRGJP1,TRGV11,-,CACWNLPFSGWFKIF
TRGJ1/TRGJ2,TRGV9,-,CAFVGAIINKKLF
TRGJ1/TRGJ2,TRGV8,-,CAPGIPYYKKLF
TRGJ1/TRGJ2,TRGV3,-,CATWDGFIRKLF
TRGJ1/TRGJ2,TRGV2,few,CATWGRARRYYKKLF
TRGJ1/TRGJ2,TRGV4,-,CATCKSELFYKKLF
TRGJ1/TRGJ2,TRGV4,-,CATWDAYYKKLF